The rows below give T cell receptor beta chains drawn from one sample of a study of blood T cell repertoires in COVID-19. The data were produced by immunoSEQ multiplex PCR, yet TCRdb's version contains in-frame clones alone and is incomplete. The sample lists 250,000 to 350,000 clones; roughly nine tenths were seen once. The sample consisted of PBMCs or T cells enriched from blood (not recorded which). The origin of the receptors is a woman in her twenties or thirties who had recovered from COVID-19. Both conserved end residues are part of each CDR3. The D gene is left open where the match is weak. Not all rows give a size; the values are once, few, many and, for expanded clones, a class.

>TRBV7-2|-|TRBJ1-2|TRBD1
CASSLGGTGSYGYTF
TGTGCCAGCAGCTTAGGGGGGACAGGGAGCTATGGCTACACCTTC
>TRBV5-4|-|TRBJ2-1|-
CASSSTAGGNEQFF
TGTGCCAGCAGCTCAACCGCCGGAGGCAATGAGCAGTTCTTC
>TRBV7-3|-|TRBJ2-2|TRBD1
CASRRTGAGELFF
TGTGCCAGCAGACGAACAGGGGCCGGGGAGCTGTTTTTT
>TRBV28|-|TRBJ2-3|-
CASSLPSKDTQYF
TGTGCCAGCAGTTTACCTAGCAAAGATACGCAGTATTTT
>TRBV14|-|TRBJ2-1|TRBD2
CASSHAGGHNEQFF
TGTGCCAGCAGCCACGCGGGGGGGCACAATGAGCAGTTCTTC
>TRBV4-2|-|TRBJ2-5|-
CASSTGVGTGETQYF
TGTGCCAGCAGCACAGGCGTCGGGACTGGGGAGACCCAGTACTTC
>TRBV5-4|-|TRBJ1-4|TRBD1
CASSLSTGANEKLFF
TGTGCCAGCAGCTTGTCCACAGGGGCTAATGAAAAACTGTTTTTT
>TRBV6-2/TRBV6-3|-|TRBJ1-2|-
CASSLGDGYTF
TGTGCCAGCAGTTTGGGAGATGGCTACACCTTC
>TRBV28|-|TRBJ2-7|TRBD1
CASSQQGVEQYF
TGTGCCAGCAGCCAACAGGGGGTCGAGCAGTACTTC
>TRBV28|-|TRBJ1-2|TRBD1
CASSLPPPTGSGGYTF
TGTGCCAGCAGTTTACCACCCCCGACAGGGAGCGGTGGCTACACCTTC
>TRBV4-3|once|TRBJ2-7|-
CASSTLRDTLYEQYF
TGCGCCAGCAGCACTCTCCGGGACACCCTCTACGAGCAGTACTTC
>TRBV7-6|-|TRBJ2-5|-
CASSLARRGETQYF
TGTGCCAGCAGCTTAGCGCGTAGGGGCGAGACCCAGTACTTC
>TRBV4-3|few|TRBJ1-4|-
CASSQVGTREEKLFF
TGCGCCAGCAGCCAAGTGGGGACAAGGGAAGAAAAACTGTTTTTT
>TRBV2|once|TRBJ2-2|-
CASSSGLLTGELFF
TGTGCCAGCAGTAGTGGACTGCTCACCGGGGAGCTGTTTTTT
>TRBV28|-|TRBJ2-7|TRBD1
CARGTGQVGGFYEQYF
TGTGCCCGCGGGACAGGGCAGGTCGGAGGATTCTACGAGCAGTACTTC
>TRBV28|-|TRBJ2-3|-
CASSLEGGTQYF
TGTGCCAGCAGTTTGGAGGGAGGTACGCAGTATTTT
>TRBV5-8|-|TRBJ2-1|-
CASSKGHTRYYNEQFF
TGTGCCAGCAGCAAAGGACACACTCGATACTACAATGAGCAGTTCTTC
>TRBV18|-|TRBJ1-6|TRBD1
CASSPSTGTGLLSANSPLHF
TGTGCCAGCTCACCCTCAACCGGGACAGGACTGTTATCCGCTAATTCACCCCTCCACTTT
>TRBV20-1|-|TRBJ2-5|-
CSASREPGETQYF
TGCAGTGCTAGTCGGGAACCGGGAGAGACCCAGTACTTC
>TRBV7-2|-|TRBJ2-1|-
CASSLVGGNEQFF
TGTGCCAGCAGCTTAGTTGGCGGAAATGAGCAGTTCTTC
>TRBV7-8|-|TRBJ2-5|-
CASSLAPVQETQYF
TGTGCCAGCAGCTTAGCTCCTGTACAAGAGACCCAGTACTTC
>TRBV11-2|-|TRBJ2-7|TRBD1
CASSFGTGNSYEQYF
TGTGCCAGCAGCTTCGGGACAGGTAACTCCTACGAGCAGTACTTC
>TRBV4-1|-|TRBJ1-5|-
CASSQPANSNQPQHF
TGCGCCAGCAGCCAACCAGCGAATAGCAATCAGCCCCAGCATTTT
>TRBV5-6|-|TRBJ1-2|TRBD1
CASSLGTVLSRYGYTF
TGTGCCAGCAGCCTGGGGACAGTCTTATCTCGGTATGGCTACACCTTC
>TRBV28|once|TRBJ1-4|-
CASSFRVDEKLFF
TGTGCCAGCAGTTTTCGGGTAGATGAAAAACTGTTTTTT
>TRBV14|-|TRBJ2-7|-
CASSQLGTTYEQYF
TGTGCCAGCAGCCAGCTCGGGACAACCTACGAGCAGTACTTC
>TRBV7-9|-|TRBJ1-1|TRBD1
CASSNQGAGTEAFF
TGTGCCAGCAGCAATCAGGGGGCCGGGACTGAAGCTTTCTTT
>TRBV11-2|-|TRBJ2-5|-
CASSTTGIRMETQYF
TGTGCCAGCAGCACCACGGGGATTCGGATGGAGACCCAGTACTTC
>TRBV9|-|TRBJ2-1|-
CASSVAYLALYNEQFF
TGTGCCAGCAGCGTAGCTTATCTAGCGTTATACAATGAGCAGTTCTTC
>TRBV7-3|-|TRBJ2-2|-
CASSSTGYTGELFF
TGTGCCAGCAGCTCCACAGGGTACACCGGGGAGCTGTTTTTT
>TRBV7-9|-|TRBJ2-7|TRBD1
CASSFQTGSYEQYF
TGTGCCAGCAGCTTTCAGACAGGGTCCTACGAGCAGTACTTC
>TRBV19|-|TRBJ1-5|-
CASNPGVEQPQHF
TGTGCCAGTAACCCGGGGGTTGAACAGCCCCAGCATTTT
>TRBV5-5|-|TRBJ1-2|-
CASSSRGGYGYTF
TGTGCCAGCAGCTCTCGGGGGGGCTATGGCTACACCTTC
>TRBV6-5|-|TRBJ2-2|-
CAYLRGLGGPGELFF
TGTGCCTACCTCCGGGGCCTCGGGGGACCCGGGGAGCTGTTTTTT
>TRBV4-2|-|TRBJ1-2|-
CASSQENSPYGYTF
TGTGCCAGCAGCCAAGAGAACAGCCCCTATGGCTACACCTTC
>TRBV2|-|TRBJ1-3|-
CASRLTGASGNTIYF
TGTGCCAGCAGATTGACAGGCGCCTCTGGAAACACCATATATTTT
>TRBV7-2|-|TRBJ1-2|TRBD1
CASSPAGTGSNYGYTF
TGTGCCAGCAGCCCCGCCGGGACAGGGTCTAACTATGGCTACACCTTC
>TRBV12-3/TRBV12-4|few|TRBJ2-7|TRBD1
CASSPTPGTVWHF
TGTGCCAGCAGCCCTACCCCGGGGACAGTTTGGCACTTC
>TRBV5-1|-|TRBJ1-5|-
CASSWGQVHQPQHF
TGCGCCAGCAGCTGGGGACAAGTTCATCAGCCCCAGCATTTT
>TRBV4-1|-|TRBJ2-3|TRBD2
CASSQGPMRLAGVTDTQYF
TGCGCCAGCAGCCAGGGACCTATGCGACTAGCGGGGGTCACAGATACGCAGTATTTT
>TRBV27|once|TRBJ2-1|TRBD2
CASSLAGSPAINEQFF
TGTGCCAGCAGTCTAGCGGGGTCCCCGGCCATAAATGAGCAGTTCTTC
>TRBV28|-|TRBJ2-3|-
CASTSPRSGSTDTQYF
TGTGCCAGCACCTCTCCCCGTAGCGGCAGCACAGATACGCAGTATTTT
>TRBV5-8|-|TRBJ1-2|-
CASSLVLYGYTF
TGTGCCAGCAGCTTGGTCTTATATGGCTACACCTTC
>TRBV27|once|TRBJ1-5|-
CASSLSGGAGQPQHF
TGTGCCAGCAGTTTATCGGGGGGGGCGGGTCAGCCCCAGCATTTT
>TRBV11-3|-|TRBJ2-1|-
CASSLGEVNEQFF
TGTGCCAGCAGCCTTGGCGAGGTCAATGAGCAGTTCTTC
>TRBV4-2|-|TRBJ1-1|TRBD1
CASSRETGLTEAFF
TGTGCCAGCAGCCGCGAGACAGGGCTCACTGAAGCTTTCTTT
>TRBV28|-|TRBJ2-1|-
CASSLTLTISNEQFF
TGTGCCAGCAGTTTGACCCTGACTATCTCTAATGAGCAGTTCTTC
>TRBV27|-|TRBJ1-5|-
CASSLASGAIWPQHF
TGTGCCAGCAGTTTAGCGTCGGGAGCCATTTGGCCCCAGCATTTT
>TRBV29-1|-|TRBJ2-5|TRBD2
CSSSGRAGEETQYF
TGCAGCAGTAGCGGGAGGGCCGGGGAAGAGACCCAGTACTTC
>TRBV27|-|TRBJ1-2|-
CASRRMGAGYTF
TGTGCCAGCAGGAGAATGGGGGCTGGCTACACCTTC
>TRBV5-5|-|TRBJ1-5|TRBD1
CASSLGLTGPKNQPQHF
TGTGCCAGCAGCTTAGGCCTGACAGGGCCTAAAAATCAGCCCCAGCATTTT
>TRBV3-1/TRBV3-2|-|TRBJ2-7|TRBD2
CASSHWTSSYEQYF
TGTGCCAGCAGCCATTGGACTAGTTCTTATGAGCAGTACTTC
>TRBV5-1|-|TRBJ2-1|-
CASSLVDYRRDPDNEQFF
TGCGCCAGCAGCTTGGTAGACTACAGGCGGGATCCGGACAATGAGCAGTTCTTC
>TRBV30|-|TRBJ1-2|-
CACREIANYGYTF
TGTGCCTGCCGGGAAATCGCTAACTATGGCTACACCTTC